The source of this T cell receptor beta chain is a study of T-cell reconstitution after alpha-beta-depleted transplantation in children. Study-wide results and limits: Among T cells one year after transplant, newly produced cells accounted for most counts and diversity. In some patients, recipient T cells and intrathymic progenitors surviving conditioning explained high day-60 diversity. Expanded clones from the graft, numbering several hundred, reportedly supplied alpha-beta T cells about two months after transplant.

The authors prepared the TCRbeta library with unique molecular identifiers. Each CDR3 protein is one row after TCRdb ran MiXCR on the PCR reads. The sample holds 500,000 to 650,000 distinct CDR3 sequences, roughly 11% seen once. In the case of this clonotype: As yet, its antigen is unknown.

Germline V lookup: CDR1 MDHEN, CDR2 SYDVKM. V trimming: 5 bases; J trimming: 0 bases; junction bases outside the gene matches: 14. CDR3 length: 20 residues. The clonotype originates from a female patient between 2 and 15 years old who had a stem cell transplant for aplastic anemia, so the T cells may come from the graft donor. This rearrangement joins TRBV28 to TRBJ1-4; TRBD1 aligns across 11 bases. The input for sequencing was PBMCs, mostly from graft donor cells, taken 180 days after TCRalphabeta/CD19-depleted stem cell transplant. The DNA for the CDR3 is TGTGCCAGCAGTATGCCCGGGACAGGGGGACCTCTTGCAACTAATGAAAAACTGTTTTTT. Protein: CASSMPGTGGPLATNEKLFF.